This section outlines one T cell receptor beta chain sequence together with its context. Its antigen is unidentified. Specified treatment: oral pan-JAK inhibitor, 5-10 mg twice daily. Reverse transcribed after extraction, RNA yielded cDNA as the sequencing template. The protocol was immunoSEQ multiplex PCR, while the TCRdb copy is restricted to in-frame clones and leaves out a portion. Of about 200,000 clones listed, 64% were seen once; the top ten hold 4% to 5%. This specimen belongs to a study of CD8+ T cells in alopecia areata. Across the whole study: Patients received oral tofacitinib, 5 to 10 mg twice daily, for moderate-to-severe alopecia areata.

V lost 3 bases and J lost 8; bases outside the gene matches: 1. Germline V lookup: CDR1 SGHTA, CDR2 FQGNSA. The CDR3 is 12 residues long. Findings of the study overall: There were many expanded lesional clones persisting in scalp and blood during tofacitinib. Because of a solitary nonresponder, the connection of baseline CD8+ expansion to response stays uncertain. Tofacitinib significantly decreased scalp clonality and expanded CD8+ clones among top 100.

J is TRBJ1-2 and V is TRBV7-2, with 9 bases lining up with TRBD1. The source material was CD4+ T cells sorted from blood, sampled at week 4, from a patient treated with tofacitinib. The TCR sequence derives from a human donor with alopecia areata. This CDR3 is CASSLGQGGYTF. CDR3 coding DNA: TGTGCCAGCAGCTTGGGACAGGGAGGCTACACCTTC.